This paragraph covers one TCR beta chain sequence. Many counts were recorded for this clonotype. It has no known antigen specificity. The record has no base qualities; no much larger clone is one base away. V loses 1 base of germline sequence and J loses 11 bases, and the interval between the two ends is 10 bases. The CDR3 measures 12 amino acids from cysteine to phenylalanine. Only CDR3 DNA remains: 36 bases, in frame from the first base. CDR1 LGHDT and CDR2 YNNKEL are derived from the germline V gene (reference sequence). This record belongs to a study of early T cells in non-severe SARS-CoV-2 infection (dated by TCRdb to the early 2020s). Background on the whole study: Because TCR sequencing relied on bulk RNA taken from unsorted whole blood, pairing of alpha and beta chains was not possible.

Points the paper makes about the study in general: VDJdb matching was skewed toward anti-spike CD8 responses, so virus-specific expansions were likely underestimated and private and CD4 specificities were missed.

Libraries were prepared through 5' RACE. Sequencing was performed on a NextSeq 500. In the TCR library protocol, unique molecular identifiers were attached to individual cDNA molecules to correct for PCR bias and sequencing error. Both TCR alpha and beta chains were sequenced, and tight co-correlation was observed between alpha and beta sequence abundances in each sample. On the study's bioinformatics: Decombinator V4 was used to annotate TCR sequences for V gene, J gene and CDR3. TCRs were defined as expanded if a significant change between any two time points was detected under a Poisson model with p below 0.0001. TCR abundances were normalised to the total number of TCRs sequenced in each sample and reported as counts per million. MAIT TCRs were defined by TRAV1-2 paired with TRAJ12, TRAJ20 or TRAJ33, and iNKT TCRs by TRAV10 paired with TRAJ18. VDJdb, accessed 1 November 2021, was searched for CMV, EBV and SARS-CoV-2 annotated TCRs, excluding TCRs annotated for multiple antigens. Starting from the raw public reads, TCRdb applied fastp trimming at Q25, assembled clones with MiXCR and retained in-frame beta chains. All rows with the same CDR3 protein become a single entry with the most common DNA and genes. TCRdb, not the authors, supplied the V and J calls. Present in this sample are 40,000 to 55,000 distinct CDR3 sequences, more than 6.5% of which were seen just once. Just over 8% of the sample goes to the ten largest clones.

This was a case-control study nested in a cohort of healthcare workers in London, UK, who had nasopharyngeal swab PCR tests and blood samples taken every week. Healthcare workers were enrolled in the week of the UK lockdown, from 23 to 31 March 2020, and were followed every week for up to about 16 weeks. Sequencing was carried out using whole blood. The V gene is TRBV3-1 and the J gene is TRBJ2-3, with the D gene not confidently named. This sequence originates from an adult who was a healthcare worker with PCR-confirmed SARS-CoV-2 infection or an uninfected control (not recorded which). The DNA is TGTGCCAGCAGCCAAGGCGAATCGGGGCAGTATTTT. Its translation is CASSQGESGQYF.